This TCR beta chain was sequenced in a study of T-cell reconstitution after alpha-beta-depleted transplantation in children. This clonotype was observed many times. Losses at the gene ends were 6 bases for V and 2 bases for J; bases not matched to a gene: 9. The CDR3 contains 15 residues. The library targeted TCRbeta and was prepared with unique molecular identifiers. TCRdb analysed the PCR reads with MiXCR anew, one entry per CDR3 protein. The sample lists hundreds of thousands of distinct CDR3 sequences, over 15% occurring once. The chain recombines TRBV12-3 or TRBV12-4 with TRBJ1-2; TRBD1 agrees at 7 bases. The source is a human donor who donated a stem cell graft to a child with acute myeloid leukemia. The specimen comprised PBMCs from the stem cell graft donor, sampled from the stem cell graft. CDR3 protein: CASSPDRERNYGYTF. The CDR3 DNA is TGTGCCAGCAGCCCTGACAGGGAAAGGAACTATGGCTACACCTTC.